This T cell receptor beta chain was recovered during a study of T-cell memory formation after mild COVID-19. TCRdb ran MiXCR on the 5' RACE reads and lists one entry per CDR3 protein. The table has roughly 140,000 distinct CDR3 sequences, 11% to 15% seen once; the top ten hold more than 25%. The CDR3 is 16 amino acids. V lost 6 bases, J lost 5 bases, and 11 bases stayed unmatched. Germline assignment: CDR1 MNHNY and CDR2 SVGAGI (reference sequence). The sequenced material came from PBMCs or a T cell subset sorted from them (not recorded which). This TCR was recovered from an adult woman who had mild COVID-19 (a few samples of this study predate the infection). Cell type and time point are not known. This chain uses TRBV6-6 with TRBJ1-4; TRBD1 matches at 8 bases. In DNA form, the CDR3 reads TGTGCCAGCAGCCATGCCCGGACAGGGAGGAATGAAAAACTGTTTTTT. Amino acid sequence: CASSHARTGRNEKLFF.